The 18 T cell receptor beta chains given below trace back to one sample, sequenced in a study of cytomegalovirus exposure and HLA in healthy donors. PCR involved 60 Vbeta and 13 Jbeta primers. TCRdb's copy holds only in-frame clones and misses some; the assay was immunoSEQ multiplex PCR. The sample has 90,000 to 120,000 clones, 74% seen once. The sequenced sample was PBMCs. These receptors were obtained from a woman aged 40 to 50 in good health and CMV-seropositive.

V and J are TRBV5-1 and TRBJ2-5; 16 nucleotides line up with TRBD2. The trim removed 4 bases at V and 3 bases at J, leaving 3 bases unmatched. The CDR3 extends over 16 amino acids. Per germline, CDR1 SGHRS and CDR2 YFSETQ. CDR3 protein: CASSQGTSGGEETQYF. The CDR3 region has the DNA TGCGCCAGCAGCCAGGGGACTAGCGGGGGGGAAGAGACCCAGTACTTC.

This clone turned up a few times. The rearrangement joins TRBV5-6 to TRBJ1-1; D remains ambiguous. The CDR3 is made up of 14 amino acids. Trimming pared 0 bases from V and 4 bases from J, leaving 10 bases between. Germline values: CDR1 SGHDT, CDR2 YYEEEE. CDR3 coding DNA: TGTGCCAGCAGCTTGGGGTCCCGGAGCACTGAAGCTTTCTTT. Protein: CASSLGSRSTEAFF.

The chain has TRBV9 and TRBJ2-1, with 8 bases that match TRBD2. Germline CDR1 SGDLS, CDR2 YYNGEE. This CDR3 has 16 amino acids. The junction had 8 bases not matched to a gene; V was cut back by 2 bases and J by 4 bases. The CDR3 region has the DNA TGTGCCAGCAGCGTCCAGGATAGCGGGAATTACAATGAGCAGTTCTTC. It codes for CASSVQDSGNYNEQFF.

The chain recombines TRBV5-1 with TRBJ2-3, with 8 bases fitting TRBD1. Germline loops: CDR1 SGHRS, CDR2 YFSETQ. The CDR3 sequence is 17 residues long. The trim removed 4 bases at V and 0 bases at J, leaving 10 bases unmatched. CDR3 in amino acids: CASSKGAGTGSTDTQYF. The CDR3 region has the DNA TGCGCCAGCAGCAAAGGGGCCGGGACAGGAAGCACAGATACGCAGTATTTT.

The chain joins TRBV9 to TRBJ2-5, with D possibly matching TRBD2 (6 bases). The CDR3 has 14 residues. CDR1 and CDR2 (germline): SGDLS, YYNGEE. V was trimmed by 2 bases and J by 7 bases, leaving 15 bases between them. CDR3 DNA sequence: TGTGCCAGCAGCGTTGTAATTTGGGGAGGGACCCAGTACTTC. It translates to CASSVVIWGGTQYF.

As for this clone: At one end the junction does not follow the germline gene, possibly because of a read error. The chain combines TRBV19 with TRBJ2-7; the match to TRBD1 covers 7 bases. CDR1 and CDR2 (germline): LNHDA, SQIVND (reference sequence). The CDR3 totals 13 residues. As DNA, the CDR3 is TGTGCCAGTAGTGGAATACAGGGGACCGAGCAGTACTTT. Protein sequence: CASSGIQGTEQYF.

The V call is TRBV10-3, the J call TRBJ1-2; 7 bases align to TRBD1. The length of the CDR3 is 12 residues. The germline CDR1 and CDR2 sequences are ENHRY and SYGVKD. The J segment lost 8 bases and the V segment lost 5 bases, leaving 5 bases of the junction unmatched. CDR3 in amino acids: CAISLQGRGYTF. Written as DNA, the CDR3 is TGTGCCATCAGTCTACAGGGGCGAGGCTACACCTTC.

In its sample, this clone was seen a few times. The chain joins TRBV5-1 to TRBJ2-2; TRBD2 agrees at 10 bases. The CDR3 has 16 amino acids. Losses at the gene ends were 4 bases for V and 5 bases for J; bases not matched to a gene: 8. Germline V gene data show CDR1 as SGHRS and CDR2 as YFSETQ. The CDR3 loop is CASSPSGGASTGELFF. CDR3 nucleotides: TGCGCCAGCAGCCCCAGCGGGGGGGCGTCTACCGGGGAGCTGTTTTTT.

The count of this clone is one. This sequence joins TRBV6-5 and TRBJ1-5; D is ambiguous. V was cut by 4 bases and J by 5 bases, with 6 bases left in between. This CDR3 is built from 12 residues. From germline, CDR1 is MNHEY and CDR2 SVGAGI. The DNA of the CDR3 is TGTGCCAGCAGTTCTCCCGATCAGCCCCAGCATTTT. This sequence encodes CASSSPDQPQHF.

This clone appeared a few times. The chain links TRBV6-1 to TRBJ2-1; TRBD1 aligns across 9 bases. The CDR3 sequence is 17 residues long. Germline V gene data show CDR1 as MNHNS and CDR2 as SASEGT. The V gene end was trimmed by 4 bases and the J gene end by 7 bases; junction bases not matched to a gene: 14. CDR3 nucleotide sequence: TGTGCCAGCAGTGTTATCTTTCCCGGGACAGGGAAGAATGAGCAGTTCTTC. It encodes CASSVIFPGTGKNEQFF.

The chain combines TRBV4-1 with TRBJ1-4; the D is unclear. The CDR3 sequence is 15 residues long. CDR1 is MGHRA, CDR2 YSYEKL, per germline. Trimming cost V 0 bases and J 3 bases, with 8 bases left between them. The DNA for the CDR3 is TGCGCCAGCAGCCAAGACAGGACTTCTAATGAAAAACTGTTTTTT. Its translation: CASSQDRTSNEKLFF.

V usage is TRBV4-1 and J usage is TRBJ1-6; D unresolved. With 4 bases removed from V and 7 bases from J, the gap between germline ends came to 14 bases. The CDR3 sequence is 15 residues long. Germline-derived CDR1 and CDR2 are MGHRA and YSYEKL. This CDR3 is CASSPREGTNSPLHF. Written as DNA, the CDR3 is TGCGCCAGCAGCCCCCGAGAGGGAACCAATTCACCCCTCCACTTT.

The gene calls are TRBV5-1 and TRBJ2-5; TRBD2 might be the D (5 bases). The CDR3 has 14 residues. The V gene lost 0 bases and the J gene lost 7 bases, with 13 bases spanning the gap. CDR1 is SGHRS and CDR2 is YFSETQ in the germline V gene. CDR3: CASSLGAARGTQYF. CDR3 nucleotide sequence: TGCGCCAGCAGCTTGGGAGCTGCACGGGGGACCCAGTACTTC.

This chain uses TRBV6-5 with TRBJ1-5; a possible D gene is TRBD1 (6 bases). This CDR3 region has 15 residues. V lost 0 bases and J 4 bases, leaving 10 bases between the germline ends. From germline, CDR1 is MNHEY and CDR2 SVGAGI. The CDR3: CASSYSGTPNQPQHF. The CDR3 nucleotides read TGTGCCAGCAGTTACTCCGGGACACCTAATCAGCCCCAGCATTTT.

This sequence joins TRBV7-8 and TRBJ2-5; maybe TRBD1 (6 bases). CDR3 size: 16 residues. V lost 5 bases and J lost 5, with 21 bases in between. Germline loops: CDR1 SGHVS, CDR2 FQNEAQ. The CDR3: CASSTGSGPRGETQYF. CDR3 in DNA: TGTGCCAGCAGCACCGGTTCGGGCCCGAGGGGGGAGACCCAGTACTTC.

This clone was observed once. V is TRBV27 and J is TRBJ2-7, with D tentatively TRBD2 (6 bases). The CDR3 is 13 residues long. CDR1 and CDR2 (germline): MNHEY, SMNVEV (reference sequence). V was shortened by 0 bases and J by 12 bases, with 15 bases between the two germline ends. The CDR3 loop reads CASSLSEGRRRYF. Here the CDR3 DNA reads TGTGCCAGCAGTTTATCGGAGGGGCGAAGACGGTACTTC.

This clone has only a few counts. The V call is TRBV27, the J call TRBJ1-2; D is undetermined. V dropped 5 bases and J dropped 1 base, with 14 bases sitting between them. From germline, CDR1 is MNHEY and CDR2 SMNVEV (reference sequence). The CDR3 length is 15 residues. The CDR3 DNA reads as TGTGCCAGCAGTACCATTCGGGAGGGTAACTATGGCTACACCTTC. Its protein is CASSTIREGNYGYTF.

On this clone: A much larger clone differs by one base, so this may be a read error. This specimen includes other DNA sequences encoding the same CDR3. The V gene is TRBV6-1, the J gene TRBJ1-5; TRBD1 might be the D (5 bases). Germline V gene sequence: CDR1 MNHNS, CDR2 SASEGT. The CDR3 has 13 amino acids. V was trimmed by 6 bases and J by 3 bases, leaving 9 bases between them. CDR3 residues: CASRQVNNQPQHF. In nucleotides, the CDR3 is TGTGCCAGCAGACAGGTTAACAATCAGCCCCAGCATTTT.